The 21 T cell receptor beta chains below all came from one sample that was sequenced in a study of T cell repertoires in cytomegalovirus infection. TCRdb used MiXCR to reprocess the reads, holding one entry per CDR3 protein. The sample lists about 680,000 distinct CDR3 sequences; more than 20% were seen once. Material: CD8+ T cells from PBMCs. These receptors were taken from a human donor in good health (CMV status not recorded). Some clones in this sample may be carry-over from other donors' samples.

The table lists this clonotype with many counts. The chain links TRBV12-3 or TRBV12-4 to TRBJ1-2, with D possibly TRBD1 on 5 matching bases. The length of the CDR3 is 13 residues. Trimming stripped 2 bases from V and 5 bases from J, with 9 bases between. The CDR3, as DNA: TGTGCCAGCAGTTTACGGGGGGAGTATGGCTACACCTTC. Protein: CASSLRGEYGYTF.

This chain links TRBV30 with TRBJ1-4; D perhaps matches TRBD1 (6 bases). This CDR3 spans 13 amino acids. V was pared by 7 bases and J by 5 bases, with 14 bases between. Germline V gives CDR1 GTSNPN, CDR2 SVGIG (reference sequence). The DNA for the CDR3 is TGTGCCTTCCCGGACAGCGAAAATGAAAAACTGTTTTTT. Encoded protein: CAFPDSENEKLFF.

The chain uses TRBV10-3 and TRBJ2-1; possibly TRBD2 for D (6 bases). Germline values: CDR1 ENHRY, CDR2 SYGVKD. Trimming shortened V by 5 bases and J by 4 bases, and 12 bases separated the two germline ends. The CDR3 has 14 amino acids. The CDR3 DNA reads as TGTGCCATCAGTACGGGAGCCACGTACAATGAGCAGTTCTTC. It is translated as CAISTGATYNEQFF.

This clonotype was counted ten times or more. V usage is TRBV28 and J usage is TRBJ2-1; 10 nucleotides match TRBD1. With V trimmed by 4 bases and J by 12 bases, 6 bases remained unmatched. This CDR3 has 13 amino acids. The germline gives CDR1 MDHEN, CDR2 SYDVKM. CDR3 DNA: TGTGCCAGCAGTTGGGACAGGGGAGGTGGGCAGTTCTTC. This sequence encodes CASSWDRGGGQFF.

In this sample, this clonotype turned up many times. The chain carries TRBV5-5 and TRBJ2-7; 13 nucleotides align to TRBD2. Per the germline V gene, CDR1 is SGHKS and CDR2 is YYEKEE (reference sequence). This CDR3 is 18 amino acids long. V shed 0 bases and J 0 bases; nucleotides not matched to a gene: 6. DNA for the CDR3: TGTGCCAGCAGCTTGGGGACTAGCGGGGGCCCTAGCTCCTACGAGCAGTACGTC. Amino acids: CASSLGTSGGPSSYEQYV.

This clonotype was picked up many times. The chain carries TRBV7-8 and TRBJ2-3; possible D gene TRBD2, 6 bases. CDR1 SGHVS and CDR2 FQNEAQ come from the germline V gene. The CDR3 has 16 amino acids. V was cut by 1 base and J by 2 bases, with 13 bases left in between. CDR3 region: CASSLDGGSYTDTQYF. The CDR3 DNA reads TGTGCCAGCAGCTTAGATGGGGGGTCTTACACAGATACGCAGTATTTT.

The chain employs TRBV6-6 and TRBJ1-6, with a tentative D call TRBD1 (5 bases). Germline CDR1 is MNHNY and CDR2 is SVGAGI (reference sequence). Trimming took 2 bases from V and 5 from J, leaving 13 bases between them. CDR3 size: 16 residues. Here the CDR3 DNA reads TGTGCCAGCAGTTACGCCCTGGGGGGACATAATTCACCCCTCCACTTT. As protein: CASSYALGGHNSPLHF.

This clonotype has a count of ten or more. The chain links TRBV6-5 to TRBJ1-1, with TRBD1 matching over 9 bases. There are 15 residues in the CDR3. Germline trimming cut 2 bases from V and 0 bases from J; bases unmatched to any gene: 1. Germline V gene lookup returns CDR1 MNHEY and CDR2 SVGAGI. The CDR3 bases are TGTGCCAGCAGTTACGGACAGGGGATGAACACTGAAGCTTTCTTT. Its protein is CASSYGQGMNTEAFF.

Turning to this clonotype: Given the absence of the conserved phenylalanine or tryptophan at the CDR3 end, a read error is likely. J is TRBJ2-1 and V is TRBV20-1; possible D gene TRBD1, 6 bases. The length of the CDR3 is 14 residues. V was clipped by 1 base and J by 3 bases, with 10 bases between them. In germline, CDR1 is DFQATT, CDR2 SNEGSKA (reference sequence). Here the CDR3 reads CSARGRGGYNEQFL. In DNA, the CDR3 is TGCAGTGCTAGAGGCAGGGGCGGCTACAATGAGCAGTTCTTA.

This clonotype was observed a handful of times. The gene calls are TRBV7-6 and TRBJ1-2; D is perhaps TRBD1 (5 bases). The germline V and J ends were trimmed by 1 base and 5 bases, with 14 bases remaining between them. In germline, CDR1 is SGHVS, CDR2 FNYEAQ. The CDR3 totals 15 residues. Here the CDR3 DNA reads TGTGCCAGCAGCTTAGATCGGGCAGGGACTTATGGCTACACCTTC. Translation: CASSLDRAGTYGYTF.

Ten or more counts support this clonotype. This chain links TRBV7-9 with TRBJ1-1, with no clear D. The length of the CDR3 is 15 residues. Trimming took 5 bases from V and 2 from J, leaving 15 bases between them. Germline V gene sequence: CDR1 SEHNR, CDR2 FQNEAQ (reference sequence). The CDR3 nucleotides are TGTGCCAGCAGCAAAATCCAAGGTTCTAACACTGAAGCTTTCTTT. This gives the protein CASSKIQGSNTEAFF.

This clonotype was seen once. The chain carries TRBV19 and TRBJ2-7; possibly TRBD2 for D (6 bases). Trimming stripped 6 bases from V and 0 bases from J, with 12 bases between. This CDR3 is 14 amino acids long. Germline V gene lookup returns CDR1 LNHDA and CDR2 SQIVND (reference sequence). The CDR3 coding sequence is TGTGCCAGTAGCCCTGCGGGGAGCTCCTACGAGCAGTACGTC. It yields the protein CASSPAGSSYEQYV.

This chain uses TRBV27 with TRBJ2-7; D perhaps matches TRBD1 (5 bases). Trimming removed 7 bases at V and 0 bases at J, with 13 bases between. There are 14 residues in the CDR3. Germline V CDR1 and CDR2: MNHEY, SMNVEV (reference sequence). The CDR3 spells CASTRAGRSYEQYF. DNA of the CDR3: TGTGCCAGCACCAGGGCCGGGCGCTCCTACGAGCAGTACTTC.

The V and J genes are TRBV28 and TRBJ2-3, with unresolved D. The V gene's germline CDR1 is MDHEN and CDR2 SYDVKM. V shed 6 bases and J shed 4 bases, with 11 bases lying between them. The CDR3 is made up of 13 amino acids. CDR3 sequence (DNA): TGTGCCAGCAGCAGTGCCCCCTCAGATACGCAGTATTTT. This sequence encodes CASSSAPSDTQYF.

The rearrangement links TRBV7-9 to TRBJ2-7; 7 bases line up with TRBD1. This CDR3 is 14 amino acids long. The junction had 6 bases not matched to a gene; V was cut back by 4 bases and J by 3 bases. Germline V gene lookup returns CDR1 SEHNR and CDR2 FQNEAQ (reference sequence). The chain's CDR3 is CASSSRDRDYEQYF. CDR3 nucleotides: TGTGCCAGCAGCTCCCGGGACAGAGACTACGAGCAGTACTTC. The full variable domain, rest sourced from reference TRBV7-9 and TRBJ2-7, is DTGVSQNPRHKITKRGQNVTFRCDPISEHNRLYWYRQTLGQGPEFLTYFQNEAQLEKSRLLSDRFSAERPKGSFSTLEIQRTEQGDSAMYLCASSSRDRDYEQYFGPGTRLTVT.

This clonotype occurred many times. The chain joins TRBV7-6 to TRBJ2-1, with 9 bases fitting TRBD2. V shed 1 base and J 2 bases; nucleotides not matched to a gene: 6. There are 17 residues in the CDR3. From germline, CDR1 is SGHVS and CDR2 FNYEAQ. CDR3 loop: CASSLVERGDPYNEQFF. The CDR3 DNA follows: TGTGCCAGCAGCTTAGTCGAGCGGGGGGATCCCTACAATGAGCAGTTCTTC.

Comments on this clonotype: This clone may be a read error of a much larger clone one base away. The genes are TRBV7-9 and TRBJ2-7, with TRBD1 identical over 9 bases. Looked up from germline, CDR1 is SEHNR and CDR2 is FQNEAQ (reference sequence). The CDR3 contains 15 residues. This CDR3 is CVSSGSGTGSNEQYF. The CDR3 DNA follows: TGTGTCAGCAGCGGATCCGGGACAGGGTCGAACGAGCAGTACTTC.

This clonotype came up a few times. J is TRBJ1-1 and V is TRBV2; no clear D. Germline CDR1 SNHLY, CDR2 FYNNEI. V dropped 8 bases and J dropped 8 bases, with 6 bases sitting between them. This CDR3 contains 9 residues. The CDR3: CASPTEAFF. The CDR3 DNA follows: TGTGCCAGCCCCACGGAAGCTTTCTTT.

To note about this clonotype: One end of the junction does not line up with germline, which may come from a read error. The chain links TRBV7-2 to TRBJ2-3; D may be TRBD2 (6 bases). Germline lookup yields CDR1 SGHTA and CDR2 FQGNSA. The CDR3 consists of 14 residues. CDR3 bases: TGTGCCAACAGCCTCGGGGGACGCACAGATACGCAGTATTTT. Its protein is CANSLGGRTDTQYF.

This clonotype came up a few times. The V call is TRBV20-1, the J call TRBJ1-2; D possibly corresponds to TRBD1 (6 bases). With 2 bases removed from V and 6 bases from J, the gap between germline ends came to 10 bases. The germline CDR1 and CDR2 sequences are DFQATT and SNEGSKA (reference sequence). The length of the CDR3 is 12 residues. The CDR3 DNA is TGCAGTGCTAGACACAGGGAAAATGGCTACACCTTC. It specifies CSARHRENGYTF.

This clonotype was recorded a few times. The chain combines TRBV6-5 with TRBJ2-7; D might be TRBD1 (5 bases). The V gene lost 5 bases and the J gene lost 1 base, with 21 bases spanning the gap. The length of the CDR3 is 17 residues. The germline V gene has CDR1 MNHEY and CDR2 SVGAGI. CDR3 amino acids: CASSAGQYLALSYEQYF. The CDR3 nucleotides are TGTGCCAGCAGTGCTGGACAATATCTGGCTCTTTCCTACGAGCAGTACTTC.